The TCR beta chain described here comes from a study of T-cell reconstitution after alpha-beta-depleted transplantation in children. Whole-study results and caveats: Most T-cell counts and diversity one year after the transplant came from T cells that were newly produced. In patients about two months after transplant, alpha-beta T cells reportedly arose from several hundred expanded graft clones.

The ends lost 5 bases at V and 4 bases at J; junction bases unmatched: 9. The CDR3 has 15 amino acids. Germline V gene sequence: CDR1 SGHAT, CDR2 FQNNGV. Unique molecular identifiers were incorporated when the TCRbeta library was constructed. TCRdb ran MiXCR on the PCR reads and lists one entry per CDR3 protein. Among 250,000 or so distinct CDR3 sequences listed, approximately 8.9% were seen once. Remarks on this clonotype: Its antigen is currently unknown.

The sequence derives from a male patient younger than 18 who had a stem cell transplant for acute lymphoblastic leukemia, so the T cells may come from the graft donor. This chain uses TRBV11-2 with TRBJ2-5; TRBD2 matches at 8 bases. The sample consisted of PBMCs, mostly from graft donor cells, taken 180 days after TCRalphabeta/CD19-depleted stem cell transplant. The CDR3: CASSPPPLAGETQYF. The CDR3 bases are TGTGCCAGCAGCCCCCCCCCCCTAGCGGGAGAGACCCAGTACTTC.